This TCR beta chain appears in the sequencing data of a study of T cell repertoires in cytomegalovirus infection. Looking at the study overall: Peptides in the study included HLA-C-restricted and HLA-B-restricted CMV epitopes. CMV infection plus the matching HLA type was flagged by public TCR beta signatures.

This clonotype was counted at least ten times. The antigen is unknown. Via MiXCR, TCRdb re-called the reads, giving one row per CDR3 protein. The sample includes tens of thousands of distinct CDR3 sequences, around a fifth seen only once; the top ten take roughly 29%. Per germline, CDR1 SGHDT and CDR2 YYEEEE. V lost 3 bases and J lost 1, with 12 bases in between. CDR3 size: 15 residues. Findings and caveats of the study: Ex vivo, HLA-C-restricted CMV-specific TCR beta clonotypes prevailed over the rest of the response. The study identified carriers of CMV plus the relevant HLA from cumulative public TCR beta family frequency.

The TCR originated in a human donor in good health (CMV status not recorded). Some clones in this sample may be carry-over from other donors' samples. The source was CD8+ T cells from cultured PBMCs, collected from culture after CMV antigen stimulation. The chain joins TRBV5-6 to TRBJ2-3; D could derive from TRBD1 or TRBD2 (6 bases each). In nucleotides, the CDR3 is TGTGCCAGCAGCTGGGGGGCAGGGGGCACAGATACGCAGTATTTT. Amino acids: CASSWGAGGTDTQYF. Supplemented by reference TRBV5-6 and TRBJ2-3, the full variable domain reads DAGVTQSPTHLIKTRGQQVTLRCSPKSGHDTVSWYQQALGQGPQFIFQYYEEEERQRGNFPDRFSGHQFPNYSSELNVNALLLGDSALYLCASSWGAGGTDTQYFGPGTRLTVL.